The 22 T cell receptor beta chains listed next were all sequenced from one sample in a study of early stage breast cancer tumors. The table came from immunoSEQ multiplex PCR; TCRdb's copy has only in-frame clones and leaves some out. This sample yields more than 55,000 clones, of which less than 90% are seen a single time; roughly 4.7% belongs to the top ten. The sequencing sample was made of blood. These TCRs come from a person aged 40-50 years with breast cancer.

This clone occurred once. The chain has TRBV11-1 and TRBJ2-7, with unresolved D. Trimming removed 5 bases from V and 6 bases from J, with 17 bases in between. Germline lookup yields CDR1 SGHAT and CDR2 FQDESV (reference sequence). CDR3 length equals 14 residues. CDR3 in amino acids: CASSRLSAATEQYF. The CDR3 DNA is TGTGCCAGCAGCCGTCTTTCGGCAGCCACCGAGCAGTACTTC.

The chain combines TRBV27 with TRBJ1-1; D uncertain. Germline CDR1 is MNHEY and CDR2 is SMNVEV (reference sequence). CDR3 length equals 14 residues. V shed 6 bases and J shed 0 bases, with 11 bases lying between them. The CDR3 sequence is CASRRATLNTEAFF. The CDR3 coding sequence is TGTGCCAGCAGGCGGGCTACCTTGAACACTGAAGCTTTCTTT.

The CDR3 coding sequence is TGTGCCAGCAGCTCACAGCTGAGCAATCAGCCCCAGCATTTT. Its translation: CASSSQLSNQPQHF. The rearrangement links TRBV7-9 to TRBJ1-5; no reliable D call. This CDR3 has 14 amino acids. CDR1 and CDR2 (germline): SEHNR, FQNEAQ (reference sequence). V lost 4 bases to trimming and J lost 1 base, with 8 bases between them.

This clone is classed as medium-sized. The chain joins TRBV6-1 to TRBJ2-7; D gene ambiguous. V was clipped by 1 base and J by 7 bases, with 17 bases between them. Germline V gene sequence: CDR1 MNHNS, CDR2 SASEGT. CDR3 length equals 15 residues. The CDR3 protein is CASSEVVGPSLEQYF. CDR3 DNA sequence: TGTGCCAGCAGTGAAGTAGTGGGCCCCTCTCTGGAGCAGTACTTC.

The chain employs TRBV5-1 and TRBJ2-3, with TRBD1 identical over 7 bases. CDR3 length equals 14 residues. Germline lookup yields CDR1 SGHRS and CDR2 YFSETQ. J gave up 2 bases and V 4 bases, and 4 bases lay outside the gene matches. In DNA form, the CDR3 reads TGCGCCAGCAGCCCGGGACAGCACACAGATACGCAGTATTTT. It is translated as CASSPGQHTDTQYF. Looking up the rest from reference TRBV5-1 and TRBJ2-3 gives the full variable domain: KAGVTQTPRYLIKTRGQQVTLSCSPISGHRSVSWYQQTPGQGLQFLFEYFSETQRNKGNFPGRFSGRQFSNSRSEMNVSTLELGDSALYLCASSPGQHTDTQYFGPGTRLTVL.

The chain joins TRBV28 to TRBJ2-1; the match to TRBD2 covers 12 bases. The V and J ends lost 5 bases and 6 bases, in that order; junction bases with no gene match: 8. The CDR3 has 16 residues. The V gene's germline CDR1 is MDHEN and CDR2 SYDVKM. The CDR3 is CASSTTSGRMANEQFF. CDR3 sequence (DNA): TGTGCCAGCAGTACGACTAGCGGGAGAATGGCCAATGAGCAGTTCTTC. The whole variable domain, remainder taken from reference TRBV28 and TRBJ2-1, is DVKVTQSSRYLVKRTGEKVFLECVQDMDHENMFWYRQDPGLGLRLIYFSYDVKMKEKGDIPEGYSVSREKKERFSLILESASTNQTSMYLCASSTTSGRMANEQFFGPGTRLTVL.

The chain is built from TRBV25-1 and TRBJ2-1; 11 nucleotides agree with TRBD2. Per the germline V gene, CDR1 is MGHDK and CDR2 is SYGVNS. The CDR3 sequence is 16 residues long. After removal of 2 bases from V and 10 bases from J, the junction contained 10 bases not matched to a gene. The CDR3 is CASSENKGLAGGEQFF. As DNA, the CDR3 is TGTGCCAGCAGTGAAAACAAAGGTCTAGCGGGGGGAGAGCAGTTCTTC.

The chain is built from TRBV7-8 and TRBJ2-1, with a possible D match to TRBD2 (6 bases). CDR1 and CDR2 from the germline V gene are SGHVS and FQNEAQ. This CDR3 is built from 17 residues. V was cut by 1 base and J by 1 base, with 14 bases left in between. As DNA, the CDR3 is TGTGCCAGCAGCTTAGGCCCGGGGGACCCATCCTACAATGAGCAGTTCTTC. As protein: CASSLGPGDPSYNEQFF.

The chain carries TRBV4-1 and TRBJ1-2; D might be TRBD1 (5 bases). Germline V lookup: CDR1 MGHRA, CDR2 YSYEKL. CDR3 length equals 16 residues. V lost 4 bases and J lost 2, with 17 bases in between. CDR3 in DNA: TGCGCCAGCAGCCTGAAGAGGGGAGGAAAGAACTATGGCTACACCTTC. Translated, it gives CASSLKRGGKNYGYTF.

This clone has just one count. J is TRBJ2-5 and V is TRBV2; D uncertain. CDR3 size: 12 residues. V lost 1 base, J lost 4 bases, and 4 bases lay in between. The germline gives CDR1 SNHLY, CDR2 FYNNEI. CDR3 region: CASSEGRETQYF. Written as DNA, the CDR3 is TGTGCCAGCAGTGAAGGTCGAGAGACCCAGTACTTC.

V usage is TRBV19 and J usage is TRBJ2-1; 8 bases line up with TRBD1. Germline CDR1 reads LNHDA; CDR2 reads SQIVND (reference sequence). This CDR3 is 16 amino acids long. The trim removed 3 bases at V and 5 bases at J, leaving 9 bases unmatched. Here the CDR3 DNA reads TGTGCCAGTAGTATTGGGCGTGGACAGGGAAACAATGAGCAGTTCTTC. Translating it yields CASSIGRGQGNNEQFF.

To note about this clone: This sample includes further DNA sequences coding for the same CDR3. V usage is TRBV5-1 and J usage is TRBJ1-2; no clear D gene. Germline-derived CDR1 and CDR2 are SGHRS and YFSETQ. Trimming left V 4 bases short and J 2 bases short, with 15 bases between. The CDR3 spans 15 residues. The CDR3 DNA reads TGCGCCAGCAGCCCACAGACGGGTGAGAACTATGGCTACACCTTC. Translation gives CASSPQTGENYGYTF.

The chain combines TRBV6-6 with TRBJ2-2, with D maybe TRBD1 (5 bases). Germline loops: CDR1 MNHNY, CDR2 SVGAGI (reference sequence). CDR3 size: 11 residues. The V end was cut by 11 bases, the J end by 6 bases, with 10 bases between. The CDR3 loop reads CASGHPGELFF. CDR3 nucleotides: TGTGCCTCCGGACATCCCGGGGAGCTGTTTTTT.

J is TRBJ1-5 and V is TRBV30; no reliable D call. V was shortened by 2 bases and J by 4 bases, with 15 bases between the two germline ends. CDR3 length: 15 residues. CDR1 GTSNPN and CDR2 SVGIG come from the germline V gene (reference sequence). DNA of the CDR3: TGTGCCTGGAGTCTGGCCCTGGGAGGGAATCAGCCCCAGCATTTT. Protein product: CAWSLALGGNQPQHF.

The CDR3 bases are TGTGCCAGCAGTCCCCCCAAAAGGTGGTGGCAGTACTTC. Protein: CASSPPKRWWQYF. The chain employs TRBV28 and TRBJ2-7; D is unresolved. V gave up 5 bases and J gave up 9 bases, with 17 bases separating them. The CDR3 runs 13 residues. Germline-derived CDR1 and CDR2 are MDHEN and SYDVKM.

The CDR3 here is CASSITETGYAFF. The CDR3, as DNA: TGTGCCAGCAGCATTACCGAGACAGGGTACGCTTTCTTT. This chain uses TRBV11-2 with TRBJ1-1, with 7 bases identical to TRBD1. Trimming took 5 bases from V and 11 from J; bases not matched to a gene: 11. CDR1 SGHAT and CDR2 FQNNGV come from the germline V gene. This CDR3 comprises 13 residues.

V is TRBV6-5 and J is TRBJ2-3; D remains ambiguous. The germline V gene encodes CDR1 MNHEY and CDR2 SVGAGI. Trimming stripped 0 bases from V and 6 bases from J, with 13 bases between. The CDR3 consists of 15 residues. The CDR3 protein is CASSYSRTPRDTQYF. CDR3 bases: TGTGCCAGCAGTTACTCGAGAACCCCCCGGGATACGCAGTATTTT.

The chain links TRBV5-6 to TRBJ2-7; perhaps TRBD1 as D (8 bases). Trimming left V 10 bases short and J 6 bases short, with 20 bases between. The CDR3 totals 13 residues. Germline V gene data show CDR1 as SGHDT and CDR2 as YYEEEE. CDR3 protein: CAVGRQGASEQYF. The CDR3 region has the DNA TGTGCCGTCGGGAGGCAGGGGGCAAGCGAGCAGTACTTC.

The chain recombines TRBV6-6 with TRBJ2-3; 7 nucleotides match TRBD2. This CDR3 is 16 amino acids long. Germline loops: CDR1 MNHNY, CDR2 SVGAGI (reference sequence). V dropped 2 bases and J dropped 4; count of bases not matched to a gene: 9. The CDR3 DNA follows: TGTGCCAGCAGTTACGGGGGGGGAGTTAGGGCAGATACGCAGTATTTT. Protein sequence: CASSYGGGVRADTQYF.

This rearrangement joins TRBV10-3 to TRBJ2-2; TRBD1 agrees at 9 bases. The CDR3 has 15 amino acids. V dropped 5 bases and J dropped 7; count of bases not matched to a gene: 8. Germline CDR1 reads ENHRY; CDR2 reads SYGVKD. The CDR3 protein is CAISTGTGIGGELFF. The CDR3 DNA is TGTGCCATCAGTACCGGGACAGGGATCGGCGGGGAGCTGTTTTTT.

The chain links TRBV11-3 to TRBJ2-3, with TRBD1 matching 7 bases. The CDR3 sequence is 14 residues long. Germline CDR1 is SGHNT and CDR2 is YENEEA. J was trimmed by 4 bases and V by 4 bases; bases with no gene match: 5. The CDR3: CASSSRQGPDTQYF. CDR3 bases: TGTGCCAGCAGCTCGCGACAGGGCCCAGATACGCAGTATTTT.

This sequence joins TRBV28 and TRBJ1-5; TRBD1 is a possible D gene (6 bases). Germline CDR1 and CDR2: MDHEN and SYDVKM. The CDR3 covers 14 residues. Trimming took off 4 bases at V and 5 bases at J, with 12 bases between the two ends. The CDR3 DNA reads as TGTGCCAGCAGTTCCCTACAGGGATATCAGCCCCAGCATTTT. Encoded protein: CASSSLQGYQPQHF.